This is a list of T cell receptor beta chains from one sample in a study of blood T cells in healthy people across ages. Each CDR3 protein gets one entry after TCRdb re-called the 5' RACE reads with MiXCR. The sample carries about 1.6 million distinct CDR3 sequences, roughly 30% recorded once. The sequencing input was blood. These receptors were taken from a woman younger than 45 in good health. CDR3s include the opening cysteine and the closing phenylalanine or tryptophan. A D gene is named only where the DNA matches it firmly. Size values are once, few and many counts, or a class for expanded clones, and some rows have none.

>TRBD1|TRBV6-1|14|TRBJ2-7|NA
CAGSEVQGADEQYF
TGTGCCGGCAGTGAAGTCCAGGGGGCGGACGAGCAGTACTTC
>TRBD2|TRBV7-6|17|TRBJ2-3|few
CASSLGVSGGLADTQYF
TGTGCCAGCAGTTTAGGGGTGTCGGGAGGGCTCGCAGATACGCAGTATTTT
>TRBD1|TRBV5-1|17|TRBJ2-5|NA
CASSLERDSARGETQYF
TGCGCCAGCAGCTTGGAACGGGACAGTGCCCGGGGAGAGACCCAGTACTTC
>TRBD1|TRBV7-9|15|TRBJ1-6|NA
CASTNRQGGNSPLHF
TGTGCCAGCACCAACCGACAGGGAGGTAATTCACCCCTCCACTTT
>TRBD1|TRBV7-9|18|TRBJ1-2|NA
CASSSTDRGRLSHYGYTF
TGTGCCAGCAGTTCCACGGACAGGGGGCGGTTAAGCCACTATGGCTACACCTTC
>NA|TRBV29-1|14|TRBJ2-5|few
CSVGGSGPQETQYF
TGCAGCGTTGGTGGTAGCGGACCCCAAGAGACCCAGTACTTC
>NA|TRBV4-1|16|TRBJ2-3|few
CASSQDHGASTDTQYF
TGCGCCAGCAGCCAAGATCATGGGGCAAGCACAGATACGCAGTATTTT
>NA|TRBV7-8|15|TRBJ1-1|NA
CASSLAGRLDTEAFF
TGTGCCAGCAGCTTAGCAGGACGGCTGGACACTGAAGCTTTCTTT
>TRBD1|TRBV15|14|TRBJ1-6|few
CATSKGGFNSPLHF
TGTGCCACCAGCAAAGGGGGCTTTAATTCACCCCTCCACTTT
>NA|TRBV27|13|TRBJ2-5|many
CASSSGRGETQYF
TGTGCCAGCAGTTCGGGCAGGGGAGAGACCCAGTACTTC
>NA|TRBV11-2|13|TRBJ2-3|NA
CASSFSPKDTQYF
TGTGCCAGCAGCTTCTCACCCAAAGATACGCAGTATTTT
>TRBD1|TRBV9|15|TRBJ2-7|once
CASSVAGDRFYEQYF
TGTGCCAGCAGCGTAGCGGGGGACAGGTTTTACGAGCAGTACTTC
>NA|TRBV30|11|TRBJ1-1|NA
CAWSSFREAFF
TGTGCCTGGAGTAGTTTTAGGGAAGCTTTCTTT
>NA|TRBV12-3/TRBV12-4|12|TRBJ2-1|NA
CASNPLAERPFF
TGTGCCAGCAATCCGCTAGCTGAGAGGCCGTTCTTC
>NA|TRBV5-6|14|TRBJ1-5|few
CASSWGGGNQPQHF
TGTGCCAGCAGCTGGGGTGGGGGCAATCAGCCCCAGCATTTT
>NA|TRBV5-6|16|TRBJ2-1|few
CASTPRPMGTYNEQFF
TGTGCCAGCACCCCTCGCCCCATGGGGACCTACAATGAGCAGTTCTTC
>NA|TRBV20-1|15|TRBJ1-1|few
CSARDIEGMNTEAFF
TGCAGTGCTAGAGATATCGAGGGGATGAACACTGAAGCTTTCTTT
>NA|TRBV29-1|13|TRBJ1-1|NA
CSVEQQLDTEAFF
TGCAGCGTTGAACAACAGTTGGACACTGAAGCTTTCTTT
>NA|TRBV27|13|TRBJ1-2|NA
CASSWGTGSGHTF
NA
>NA|TRBV25-1|14|TRBJ2-7|few
CASKERRGLYEQYF
TGTGCCAGCAAAGAACGAAGGGGCCTCTACGAGCAGTACTTC
>TRBD1|TRBV5-1|15|TRBJ2-4|few
CASSQPGTGKNIQYF
TGCGCCAGCAGCCAACCCGGGACAGGAAAAAACATTCAGTACTTC
>TRBD2|TRBV6-1|17|TRBJ2-5|few
CASSEWMGLALQETQYF
TGTGCCAGCAGTGAATGGATGGGACTAGCCCTCCAAGAGACCCAGTACTTC
>TRBD2|TRBV20-1|15|TRBJ2-3|NA
CSAGGLARNTDTQYF
TGCAGTGCGGGGGGACTAGCGAGAAACACAGATACGCAGTATTTT
>TRBD1|TRBV7-9|16|TRBJ1-1|NA
CASSLRGDRSNTVAFF
TGTGCCAGCAGCTTAAGAGGGGACAGGTCGAACACTGTAGCTTTCTTT
>TRBD2|TRBV7-2|16|TRBJ2-1|NA
CASSYYAGGPSNEQFF
TGTGCCAGCAGCTATTACGCGGGGGGGCCCAGCAATGAGCAGTTCTTC
>NA|TRBV10-3|17|TRBJ2-4|NA
CAISVADVGATSVEQYF
TGTGCCATCAGTGTGGCGGACGTGGGTGCTACGAGCGTAGAGCAGTACTTC
>TRBD1|TRBV27|13|TRBJ2-5|NA
CASSPHLRDREYF
TGTGCCAGCAGTCCCCACCTCCGGGACAGGGAGTACTTC
>NA|TRBV2|10|TRBJ2-5|few
CASTGETQYF
TGTGCCAGCACAGGAGAGACCCAGTACTTC
>NA|TRBV9|14|TRBJ2-7|NA
CASTQGGEGYEQYF
TGTGCCAGCACTCAGGGGGGGGAGGGTTACGAGCAGTACTTC
>NA|TRBV10-3|13|TRBJ1-1|once
CAISQTEDTEAFF
TGTGCCATCAGTCAGACAGAGGACACTGAAGCTTTCTTT